Each of the 23 T cell receptor beta chains below was sequenced from the same sample in a study of beta chain features in type 1 diabetes. TCRB transcripts that were expressed got sequenced, as all of the isolated RNA had been reverse transcribed. This table comes from immunoSEQ multiplex PCR, and its TCRdb copy is limited to in-frame clones, with some not included. The sample includes roughly 310,000 clones, 11% seen only once; the top ten take 0.015%. The material sequenced was naive CD4+ T cells from blood. These receptors originate from a young woman in good health.

The V and J genes are TRBV28 and TRBJ2-1; 12 positions match TRBD2. The CDR3 covers 16 residues. Germline V lookup: CDR1 MDHEN, CDR2 SYDVKM. V lost 10 bases, J lost 4 bases, and 11 bases stayed unmatched. The CDR3 region has the DNA TGTGCCACCGACTACAGGACTAGCGGGATGTACAATGAGCAGTTCTTC. This codes for CATDYRTSGMYNEQFF.

This chain connects TRBV4-3 to TRBJ2-7; 7 nucleotides match TRBD2. CDR1 is LGHNA and CDR2 is YSLEER in the germline V gene. The CDR3 covers 16 residues. V dropped 4 bases and J dropped 2; count of bases not matched to a gene: 11. CDR3 DNA: TGCGCCAGCAGCCCTCAATGGCCTAGCGGAGCCTACGAGCAGTACTTC. Translation gives CASSPQWPSGAYEQYF.

This clone was counted a few times. V gene TRBV27 combines with J gene TRBJ2-5; D is possibly TRBD2 (6 bases). Germline lookup yields CDR1 MNHEY and CDR2 SMNVEV (reference sequence). The ends were cut back, 2 bases at V and 3 bases at J, with 13 bases in the middle. This CDR3 is 15 amino acids long. CDR3 nucleotide sequence: TGTGCCAGCAGTTTACTAGCGAGAAGGGAAGAGACCCAGTACTTC. Amino acid sequence: CASSLLARREETQYF.

This clone was detected a few times. The V gene is TRBV28, the J gene TRBJ1-2; D is possibly TRBD1 (5 bases). Deletions cut 0 bases from V and 8 bases from J, with 7 bases between. The CDR3 contains 12 residues. Looked up from germline, CDR1 is MDHEN and CDR2 is SYDVKM. The CDR3 DNA follows: TGTGCCAGCAGTTTATGGGCAGGGGGCTACACCTTC. Translating gives CASSLWAGGYTF.

The chain joins TRBV11-2 to TRBJ2-5; no definite D call. Trimming removed 7 bases at V and 1 base at J, with 10 bases between. Per germline, CDR1 SGHAT and CDR2 FQNNGV. The CDR3 sequence is 13 residues long. The CDR3 protein is CASTPTVQETQYF. CDR3 sequence (DNA): TGTGCCAGCACCCCCACTGTCCAAGAGACCCAGTACTTC.

The chain couples TRBV5-1 to TRBJ2-3, with TRBD2 matching over 13 bases. Germline V CDR1 and CDR2: SGHRS, YFSETQ. V was pared by 4 bases and J by 5 bases, with 10 bases of the junction left unmatched. CDR3 length: 17 residues. The DNA of the CDR3 is TGCGCCAGCAGCATCACTAGCGGGAGGGCCGGTGGAGATACGCAGTATTTT. Residues: CASSITSGRAGGDTQYF.

The genes are TRBV16 and TRBJ1-2; a possible D gene is TRBD1 (6 bases). The CDR3 is 15 residues long. Germline CDR1 and CDR2: KGHSY and FQNENV. V was cut by 2 bases and J by 2 bases, with 12 bases left in between. CDR3 coding DNA: TGTGCCAGCAGCCAACCCGGGAGGGGGAACTATGGCTACACCTTC. Translated: CASSQPGRGNYGYTF. Full variable domain (rest looked up from reference TRBV16 and TRBJ1-2): GEEVAQTPKHLVRGEGQKAKLYCAPIKGHSYVFWYQQVLKNEFKFLISFQNENVFDETGMPKERFSAKCLPNSPCSLEIQATKLEDSAVYFCASSQPGRGNYGYTFGSGTRLTVV.

The J gene is TRBJ2-7, the V gene TRBV2; D ambiguous. V was trimmed by 4 bases and J by 3 bases, leaving 10 bases between them. In germline, CDR1 is SNHLY, CDR2 FYNNEI. This CDR3 contains 13 residues. CDR3 coding DNA: TGTGCCAGCAGTGGATCCACTTACTACGAGCAGTACTTC. Protein: CASSGSTYYEQYF.

This clone was recorded only once. This chain links TRBV9 with TRBJ1-5, with TRBD1 matching 8 bases. Germline V CDR1 and CDR2: SGDLS, YYNGEE. J was trimmed by 6 bases and V by 5 bases; bases with no gene match: 7. This CDR3 is 14 amino acids long. The CDR3, as DNA: TGTGCCAGCAGTAAACAGGGGGAGGGTCAGCCCCAGCATTTT. It yields the protein CASSKQGEGQPQHF.

CDR3 region: CASSFHQRSDTQYF. Written as DNA, the CDR3 is TGTGCCAGCAGCTTCCACCAGCGTTCAGATACGCAGTATTTT. The V call is TRBV9, the J call TRBJ2-3, with no clear D. V gave up 4 bases and J gave up 4 bases, with 13 bases separating them. CDR1 and CDR2 (germline): SGDLS, YYNGEE. The CDR3 contains 14 residues.

This sequence joins TRBV19 and TRBJ2-2; 9 bases align to TRBD1. Germline lookup yields CDR1 LNHDA and CDR2 SQIVND (reference sequence). The CDR3 totals 16 residues. V gave up 4 bases and J gave up 4 bases; unmatched junction bases: 7. The CDR3 DNA follows: TGTGCCAGTAGTACCCCCGGGACAGGGATCACCGGGGAGCTGTTTTTT. Residues: CASSTPGTGITGELFF.

This clone was detected a few times. V is TRBV27 and J is TRBJ1-5, with a possible D match to TRBD1 (6 bases). This CDR3 spans 13 amino acids. Germline V lookup: CDR1 MNHEY, CDR2 SMNVEV (reference sequence). With 4 bases removed from V and 2 bases from J, the gap between germline ends came to 6 bases. The CDR3, as DNA: TGTGCCAGCAGTTGGACAGGCAATCAGCCCCAGCATTTT. Its translation: CASSWTGNQPQHF.

The V gene is TRBV5-1, the J gene TRBJ2-7; D is possibly TRBD2 (6 bases). Germline values: CDR1 SGHRS, CDR2 YFSETQ. Trimming shortened V by 0 bases and J by 7 bases, and 14 bases separated the two germline ends. The CDR3 consists of 14 residues. CDR3 loop: CASSLVQGREEQYF. DNA of the CDR3: TGCGCCAGCAGCTTGGTGCAGGGACGGGAGGAGCAGTACTTC.

The J gene is TRBJ2-3, the V gene TRBV14, with unresolved D. Germline values: CDR1 SGHDN, CDR2 FVKESK. CDR3 length equals 15 residues. V was cut by 1 base and J by 0 bases, with 8 bases left in between. The CDR3 DNA sequence: TGTGCCAGCAGCCAAGCCCCAGGAAGCACAGATACGCAGTATTTT. This sequence encodes CASSQAPGSTDTQYF.

This clone was detected only a few times. The chain recombines TRBV18 with TRBJ1-5, with D tentatively TRBD1 (6 bases). Germline assignment: CDR1 KGHSH and CDR2 LQKENI. The CDR3 contains 13 residues. V was trimmed by 3 bases and J by 6 bases, leaving 9 bases between them. The CDR3 sequence: CASSPQGIQPQHF. The CDR3 region has the DNA TGTGCCAGCTCACCCCAGGGGATTCAGCCCCAGCATTTT.

In its sample, this clone was seen a few times. This chain uses TRBV9 with TRBJ2-2; D is unclear. The germline gives CDR1 SGDLS, CDR2 YYNGEE. This CDR3 has 16 amino acids. V was clipped by 3 bases and J by 0 bases, with 12 bases between them. In DNA form, the CDR3 reads TGTGCCAGCAGCGCCTCAGGCCCCGCGAACACCGGGGAGCTGTTTTTT. This sequence encodes CASSASGPANTGELFF. Looking up the rest from reference TRBV9 and TRBJ2-2 gives the full variable domain: DSGVTQTPKHLITATGQRVTLRCSPRSGDLSVYWYQQSLDQGLQFLIQYYNGEERAKGNILERFSAQQFPDLHSELNLSSLELGDSALYFCASSASGPANTGELFFGEGSRLTVL.

This clone has only a few counts. The chain joins TRBV19 to TRBJ2-5; D unclear. CDR3 length: 14 amino acids. The V end was cut by 1 base, the J end by 5 bases, with 11 bases between. Germline V gene sequence: CDR1 LNHDA, CDR2 SQIVND (reference sequence). CDR3 in DNA: TGTGCCAGTAGTATAGCAATAGCCTGGGAGACCCAGTACTTC. Protein: CASSIAIAWETQYF.

This clone has more than one count but fewer than ten. This chain joins TRBV7-9 and TRBJ2-5; TRBD2 agrees at 11 bases. The CDR3 has 16 amino acids. In germline, CDR1 is SEHNR, CDR2 FQNEAQ (reference sequence). The J segment lost 2 bases and the V segment lost 7 bases, leaving 9 bases of the junction unmatched. CDR3 residues: CASNYAGLAAQETQYF. As DNA, the CDR3 is TGTGCCAGCAACTACGCGGGACTAGCGGCTCAAGAGACCCAGTACTTC.

The genes are TRBV11-1 and TRBJ2-5; 8 bases are shared with TRBD1. V lost 5 bases to trimming and J lost 3 bases; unmatched junction nucleotides: 8. This CDR3 is built from 15 residues. The germline CDR1 and CDR2 sequences are SGHAT and FQDESV (reference sequence). The CDR3 reads CASSPDRGLEETQYF. The CDR3 DNA follows: TGTGCCAGCAGCCCCGACAGGGGATTAGAAGAGACCCAGTACTTC.

The J gene is TRBJ1-2, the V gene TRBV28, with D unclear. Germline assignment: CDR1 MDHEN and CDR2 SYDVKM. Deletions cut 5 bases from V and 7 bases from J, with 5 bases between. There are 10 residues in the CDR3. The CDR3 protein is CASSQVGYTF. CDR3 in DNA: TGTGCCAGCAGTCAGGTTGGCTACACCTTC.

This clone has a handful of counts. V and J are TRBV7-9 and TRBJ2-3, with 7 positions matching TRBD1. Germline CDR1 reads SEHNR; CDR2 reads FQNEAQ (reference sequence). The CDR3 is made up of 14 amino acids. V was clipped by 4 bases and J by 4 bases; unmatched bases: 5. Here the CDR3 reads CASSSTTGADTQYF. The CDR3 nucleotides are TGTGCCAGCAGCTCAACAACAGGGGCAGATACGCAGTATTTT.

V is TRBV5-1 and J is TRBJ2-1; TRBD2 aligns across 11 bases. Per the germline V gene, CDR1 is SGHRS and CDR2 is YFSETQ. V dropped 0 bases and J dropped 3; count of bases not matched to a gene: 2. The CDR3 consists of 16 residues. CDR3 protein: CASSLATSGVYNEQFF. CDR3 bases: TGCGCCAGCAGCTTGGCGACTAGCGGGGTCTACAATGAGCAGTTCTTC.

Here the CDR3 DNA reads TGTGCCAGCAGCCTGGGACAGGTCTACGAGCAGTACTTC. Translating gives CASSLGQVYEQYF. V is TRBV11-1 and J is TRBJ2-7; the match to TRBD1 covers 8 bases. This CDR3 spans 13 amino acids. With 5 bases clipped from V and 3 bases from J, the junction kept 3 bases outside the gene matches. The germline V gene encodes CDR1 SGHAT and CDR2 FQDESV (reference sequence). Full variable domain (outside the CDR3, taken from reference TRBV11-1 and TRBJ2-7): EAEVAQSPRYKITEKSQAVAFWCDPISGHATLYWYRQILGQGPELLVQFQDESVVDDSQLPKDRFSAERLKGVDSTLKIQPAELGDSAMYLCASSLGQVYEQYFGPGTRLTVT.